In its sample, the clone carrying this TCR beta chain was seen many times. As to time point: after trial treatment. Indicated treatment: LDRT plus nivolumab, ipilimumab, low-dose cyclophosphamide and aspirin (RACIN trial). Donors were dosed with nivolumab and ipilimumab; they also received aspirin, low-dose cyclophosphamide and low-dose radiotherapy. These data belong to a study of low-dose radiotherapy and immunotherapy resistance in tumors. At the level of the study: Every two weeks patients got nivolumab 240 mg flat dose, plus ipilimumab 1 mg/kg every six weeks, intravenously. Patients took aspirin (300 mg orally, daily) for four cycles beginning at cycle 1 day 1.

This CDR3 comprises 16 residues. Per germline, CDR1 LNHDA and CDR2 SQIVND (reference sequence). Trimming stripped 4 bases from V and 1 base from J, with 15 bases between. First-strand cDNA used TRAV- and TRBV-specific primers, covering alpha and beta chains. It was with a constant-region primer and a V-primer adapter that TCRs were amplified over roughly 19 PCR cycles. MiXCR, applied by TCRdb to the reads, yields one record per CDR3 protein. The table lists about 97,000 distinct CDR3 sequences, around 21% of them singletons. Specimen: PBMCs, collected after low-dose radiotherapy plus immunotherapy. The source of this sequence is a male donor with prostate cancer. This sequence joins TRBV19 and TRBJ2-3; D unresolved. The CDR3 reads CASSTPGRAGTDTQYF. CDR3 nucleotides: TGTGCCAGTAGTACCCCCGGCCGGGCGGGCACAGATACGCAGTATTTT.